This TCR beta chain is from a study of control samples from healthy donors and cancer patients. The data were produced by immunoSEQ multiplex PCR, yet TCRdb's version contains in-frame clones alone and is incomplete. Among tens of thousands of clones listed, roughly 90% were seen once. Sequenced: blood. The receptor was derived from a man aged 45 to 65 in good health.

The CDR3 region is CAWTWTGGAGELFF. The CDR3 DNA is TGTGCCTGGACTTGGACAGGGGGCGCCGGGGAGCTGTTTTTT. The rearrangement uses TRBV30 and TRBJ2-2, with TRBD1 matching over 11 bases. CDR1 and CDR2 (germline): GTSNPN, SVGIG (reference sequence). Trimming at V came to 4 bases and at J to 6 bases, leaving 4 bases not matched to a gene. CDR3 length: 14 amino acids.